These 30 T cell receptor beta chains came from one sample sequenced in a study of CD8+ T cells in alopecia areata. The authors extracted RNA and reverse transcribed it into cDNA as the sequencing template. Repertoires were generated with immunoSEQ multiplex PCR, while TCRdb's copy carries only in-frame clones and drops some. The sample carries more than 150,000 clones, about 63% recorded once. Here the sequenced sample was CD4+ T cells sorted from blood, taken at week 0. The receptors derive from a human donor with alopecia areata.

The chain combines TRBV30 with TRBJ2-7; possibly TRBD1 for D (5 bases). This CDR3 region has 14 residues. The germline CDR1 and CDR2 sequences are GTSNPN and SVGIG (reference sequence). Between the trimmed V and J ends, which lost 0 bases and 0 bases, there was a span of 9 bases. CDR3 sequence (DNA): TGTGCCTGGAGTGTAGGTGACAGCTCCTACGAGCAGTACTTC. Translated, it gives CAWSVGDSSYEQYF.

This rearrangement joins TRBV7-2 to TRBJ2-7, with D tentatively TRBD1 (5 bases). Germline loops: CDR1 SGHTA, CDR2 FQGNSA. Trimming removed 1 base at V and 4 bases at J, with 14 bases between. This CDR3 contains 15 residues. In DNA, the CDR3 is TGTGCCAGCAGCTTAGTCGGGCCAGGGCAATACGAGCAGTACTTC. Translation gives CASSLVGPGQYEQYF.

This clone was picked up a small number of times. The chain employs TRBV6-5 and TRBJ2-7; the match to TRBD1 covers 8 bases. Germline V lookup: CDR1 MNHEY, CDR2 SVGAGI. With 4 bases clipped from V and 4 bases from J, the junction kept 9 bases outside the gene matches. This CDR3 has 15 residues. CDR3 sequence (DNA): TGTGCCAGCAGTTTGAGCCCGGGACAGGTATACGAGCAGTACTTC. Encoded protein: CASSLSPGQVYEQYF.

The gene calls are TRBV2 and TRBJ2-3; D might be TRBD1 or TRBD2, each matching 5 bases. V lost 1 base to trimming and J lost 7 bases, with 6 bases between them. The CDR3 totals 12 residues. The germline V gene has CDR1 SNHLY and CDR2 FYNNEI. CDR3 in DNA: TGTGCCAGCAGTGAAGGGGGGAATACGCAGTATTTT. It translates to CASSEGGNTQYF.

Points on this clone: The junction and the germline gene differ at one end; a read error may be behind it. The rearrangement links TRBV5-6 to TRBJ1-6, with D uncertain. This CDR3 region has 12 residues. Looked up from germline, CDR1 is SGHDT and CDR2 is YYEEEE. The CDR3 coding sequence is TGTGCCAGCAGCTTAGACCGCCACAGTTTCGCGTTT. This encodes CASSLDRHSFAF.

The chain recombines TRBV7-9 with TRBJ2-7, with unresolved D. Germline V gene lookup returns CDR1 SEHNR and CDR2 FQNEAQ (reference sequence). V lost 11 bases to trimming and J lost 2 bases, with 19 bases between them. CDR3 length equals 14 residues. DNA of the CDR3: TGTGCCCCCCATGGCTCTCGGAAGACCTACGAGCAGTACTTC. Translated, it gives CAPHGSRKTYEQYF.

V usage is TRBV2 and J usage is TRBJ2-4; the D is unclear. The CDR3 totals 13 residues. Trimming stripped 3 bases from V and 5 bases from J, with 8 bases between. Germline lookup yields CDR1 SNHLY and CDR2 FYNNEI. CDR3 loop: CASSEGNENIQYF. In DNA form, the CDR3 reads TGTGCCAGCAGTGAGGGGAACGAAAACATTCAGTACTTC. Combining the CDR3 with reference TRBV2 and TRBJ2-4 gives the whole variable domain EPEVTQTPSHQVTQMGQEVILRCVPISNHLYFYWYRQILGQKVEFLVSFYNNEISEKSEIFDDQFSVERPDGSNFTLKIRSTKLEDSAMYFCASSEGNENIQYFGAGTRLSVL.

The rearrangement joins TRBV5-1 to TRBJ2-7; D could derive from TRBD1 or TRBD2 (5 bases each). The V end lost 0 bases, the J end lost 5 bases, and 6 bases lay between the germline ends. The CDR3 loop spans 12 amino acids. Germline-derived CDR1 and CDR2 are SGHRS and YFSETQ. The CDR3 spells CASSLVGDEQYF. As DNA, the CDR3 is TGCGCCAGCAGCTTGGTGGGGGACGAGCAGTACTTC.

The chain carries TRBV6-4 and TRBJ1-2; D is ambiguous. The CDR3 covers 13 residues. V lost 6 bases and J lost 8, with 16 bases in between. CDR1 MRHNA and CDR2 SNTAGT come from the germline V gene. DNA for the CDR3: TGTGCCAGCAGACTTACGACACGCGAAGGCTACACCTTC. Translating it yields CASRLTTREGYTF.

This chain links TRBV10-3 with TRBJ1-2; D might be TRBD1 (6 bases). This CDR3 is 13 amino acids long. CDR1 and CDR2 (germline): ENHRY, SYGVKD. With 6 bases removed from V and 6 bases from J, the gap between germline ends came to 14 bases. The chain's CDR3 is CAIRLGGGHGYTF. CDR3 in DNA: TGTGCCATCAGGCTTGGAGGGGGGCATGGCTACACCTTC.

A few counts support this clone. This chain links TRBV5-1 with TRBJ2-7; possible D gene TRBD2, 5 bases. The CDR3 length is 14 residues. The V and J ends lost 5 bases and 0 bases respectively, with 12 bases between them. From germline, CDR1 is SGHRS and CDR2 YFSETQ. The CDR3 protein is CASRGSGDSYEQYF. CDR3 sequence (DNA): TGCGCCAGCAGGGGCAGCGGAGACTCCTACGAGCAGTACTTC. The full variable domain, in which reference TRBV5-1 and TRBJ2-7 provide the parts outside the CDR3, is KAGVTQTPRYLIKTRGQQVTLSCSPISGHRSVSWYQQTPGQGLQFLFEYFSETQRNKGNFPGRFSGRQFSNSRSEMNVSTLELGDSALYLCASRGSGDSYEQYFGPGTRLTVT.

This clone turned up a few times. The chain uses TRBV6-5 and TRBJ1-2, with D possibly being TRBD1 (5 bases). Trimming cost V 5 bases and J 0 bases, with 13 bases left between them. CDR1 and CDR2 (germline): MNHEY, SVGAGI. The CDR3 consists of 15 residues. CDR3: CASSRRQRPNYGYTF. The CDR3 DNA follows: TGTGCCAGCAGTAGGAGACAGAGACCTAACTATGGCTACACCTTC.

CDR3 residues: CASSLGPLGAIGELFF. The DNA for the CDR3 is TGTGCCAGCAGCTTGGGGCCGCTAGGGGCTATCGGGGAGCTGTTTTTT. The chain couples TRBV7-6 to TRBJ2-2; the D gene is possibly TRBD1 (5 bases). The CDR3 covers 16 residues. V shed 3 bases and J shed 7 bases, with 18 bases lying between them. Germline V gives CDR1 SGHVS, CDR2 FNYEAQ.

CDR3 DNA sequence: TGTGCCAGCAGCCCCTTTAGGTTGAACTCTGGAAACACCATATATTTT. Protein: CASSPFRLNSGNTIYF. The chain combines TRBV7-2 with TRBJ1-3; D uncertain. The CDR3 length is 16 residues. V was cut by 5 bases and J by 0 bases, with 14 bases left in between. Germline loops: CDR1 SGHTA, CDR2 FQGNSA.

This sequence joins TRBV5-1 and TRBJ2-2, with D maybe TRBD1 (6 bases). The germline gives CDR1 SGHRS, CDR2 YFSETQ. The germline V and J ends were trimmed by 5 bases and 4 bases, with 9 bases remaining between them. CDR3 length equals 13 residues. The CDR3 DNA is TGCGCCAGCAGACAGGGTCCCACCGGGGAGCTGTTTTTT. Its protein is CASRQGPTGELFF.

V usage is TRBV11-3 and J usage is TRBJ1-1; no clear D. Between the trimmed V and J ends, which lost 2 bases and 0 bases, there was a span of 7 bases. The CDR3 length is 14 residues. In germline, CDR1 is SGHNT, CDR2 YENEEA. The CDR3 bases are TGTGCCAGCAGCTTATCCCGGATGAACACTGAAGCTTTCTTT. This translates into CASSLSRMNTEAFF.

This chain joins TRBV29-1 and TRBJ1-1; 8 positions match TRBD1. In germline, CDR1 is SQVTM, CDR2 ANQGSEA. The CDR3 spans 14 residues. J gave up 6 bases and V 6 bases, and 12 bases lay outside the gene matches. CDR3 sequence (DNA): TGCAGCGTAGATCCCCGGACAGGGCCTCCTGAAGCTTTCTTT. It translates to CSVDPRTGPPEAFF.

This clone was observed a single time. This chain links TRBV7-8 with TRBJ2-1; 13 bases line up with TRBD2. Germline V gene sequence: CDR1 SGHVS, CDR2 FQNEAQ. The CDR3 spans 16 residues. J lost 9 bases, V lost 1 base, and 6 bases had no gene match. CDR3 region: CASSLVLAGGPSEQFF. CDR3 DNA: TGTGCCAGCAGCTTAGTACTAGCGGGGGGGCCTTCTGAGCAGTTCTTC. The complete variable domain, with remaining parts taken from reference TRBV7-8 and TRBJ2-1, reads GAGVSQSPRYKVAKRGQDVALRCDPISGHVSLFWYQQALGQGPEFLTYFQNEAQLDKSGLPSDRFFAERPEGSVSTLKIQRTQQEDSAVYLCASSLVLAGGPSEQFFGPGTRLTVL.

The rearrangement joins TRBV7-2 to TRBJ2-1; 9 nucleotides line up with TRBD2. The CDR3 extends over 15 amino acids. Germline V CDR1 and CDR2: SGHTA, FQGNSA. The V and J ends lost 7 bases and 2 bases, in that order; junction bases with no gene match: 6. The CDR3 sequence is CASIIKRGAYNEQFF. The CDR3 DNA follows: TGTGCCAGCATCATAAAGCGGGGGGCCTACAATGAGCAGTTCTTC.

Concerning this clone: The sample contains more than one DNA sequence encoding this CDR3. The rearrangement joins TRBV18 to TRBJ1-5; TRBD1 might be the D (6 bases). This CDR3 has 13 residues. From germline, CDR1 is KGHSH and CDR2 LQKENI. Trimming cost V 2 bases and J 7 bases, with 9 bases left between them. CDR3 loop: CASSPGGDQPQHF. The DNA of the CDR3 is TGTGCCAGCTCACCAGGGGGCGACCAGCCCCAGCATTTT.

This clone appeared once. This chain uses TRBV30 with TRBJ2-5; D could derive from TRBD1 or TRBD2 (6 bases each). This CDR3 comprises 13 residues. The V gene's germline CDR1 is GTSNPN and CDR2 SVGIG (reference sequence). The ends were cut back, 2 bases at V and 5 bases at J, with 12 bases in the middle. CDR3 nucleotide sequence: TGTGCCTGGAGTAGAGGGGGGAGGGAGACCCAGTACTTC. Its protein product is CAWSRGGRETQYF.

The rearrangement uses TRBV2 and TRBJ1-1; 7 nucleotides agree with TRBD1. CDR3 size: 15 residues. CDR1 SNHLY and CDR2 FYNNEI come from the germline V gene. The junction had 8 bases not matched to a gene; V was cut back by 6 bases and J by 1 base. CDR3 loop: CASRPKQGQNTEAFF. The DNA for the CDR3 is TGTGCCAGCAGACCCAAACAGGGGCAGAACACTGAAGCTTTCTTT.

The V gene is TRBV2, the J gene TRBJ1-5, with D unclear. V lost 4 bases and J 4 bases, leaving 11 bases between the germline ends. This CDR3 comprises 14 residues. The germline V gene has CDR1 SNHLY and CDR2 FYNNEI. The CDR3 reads CASSAGRLNQPQHF. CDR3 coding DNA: TGTGCCAGCAGTGCCGGACGGCTTAATCAGCCCCAGCATTTT.

CDR3 nucleotide sequence: TGCGCCAGCAGCTTGGGACAGGGTGTCGGTTCACCCCTCCACTTT. Protein product: CASSLGQGVGSPLHF. V and J are TRBV5-1 and TRBJ1-6, with 7 bases lining up with TRBD1. CDR3 size: 15 residues. Trimming at V came to 0 bases and at J to 9 bases, leaving 6 bases not matched to a gene. Germline values: CDR1 SGHRS, CDR2 YFSETQ.

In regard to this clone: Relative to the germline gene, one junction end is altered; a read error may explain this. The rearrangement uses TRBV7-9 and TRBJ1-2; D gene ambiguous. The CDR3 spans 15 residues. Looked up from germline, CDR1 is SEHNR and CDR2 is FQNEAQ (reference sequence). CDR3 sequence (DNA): TGTGCCAGCAGCTTAGTCGAGTATATGCGGCAGGACCAGATCTTC. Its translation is CASSLVEYMRQDQIF.

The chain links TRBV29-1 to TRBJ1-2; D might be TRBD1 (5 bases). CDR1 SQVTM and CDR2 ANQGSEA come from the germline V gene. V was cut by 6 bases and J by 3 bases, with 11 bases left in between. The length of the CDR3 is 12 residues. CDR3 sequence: CSVQTGDYGYTF. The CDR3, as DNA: TGCAGCGTCCAAACAGGTGACTATGGCTACACCTTC.

CDR3 nucleotides: TGTGCCTGGAGAAGGGACAGCCTGGCCGAAGCTTTCTTT. It specifies CAWRRDSLAEAFF. The chain employs TRBV30 and TRBJ1-1; 7 bases match TRBD1. This CDR3 is built from 13 residues. J lost 8 bases, V lost 3 bases, and 9 bases had no gene match. Germline CDR1 reads GTSNPN; CDR2 reads SVGIG (reference sequence).

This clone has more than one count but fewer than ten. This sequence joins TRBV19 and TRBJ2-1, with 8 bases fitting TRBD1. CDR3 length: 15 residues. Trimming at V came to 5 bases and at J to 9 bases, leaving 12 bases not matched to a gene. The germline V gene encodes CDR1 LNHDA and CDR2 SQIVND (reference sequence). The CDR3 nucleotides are TGTGCCAGTAGTGACGACAGGGGAGAGGGTCCTGAGCAGTTCTTC. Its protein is CASSDDRGEGPEQFF.

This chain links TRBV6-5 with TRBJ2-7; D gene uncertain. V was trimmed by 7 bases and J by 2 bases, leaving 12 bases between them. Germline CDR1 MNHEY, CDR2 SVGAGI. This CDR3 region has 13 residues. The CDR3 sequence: CASTLMLTYEQYF. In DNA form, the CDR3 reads TGTGCCAGCACCTTAATGCTGACCTACGAGCAGTACTTC.

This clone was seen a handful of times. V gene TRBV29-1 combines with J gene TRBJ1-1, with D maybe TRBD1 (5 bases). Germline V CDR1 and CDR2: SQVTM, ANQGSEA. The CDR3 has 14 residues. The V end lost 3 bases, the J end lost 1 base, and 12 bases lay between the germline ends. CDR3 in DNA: TGCAGCGTTGATGCATTAGGACAGAACACTGAAGCTTTCTTT. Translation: CSVDALGQNTEAFF.